One and the same sample provided the 24 T cell receptor beta chains below, sequenced in a study of blood T cell repertoires in COVID-19. The repertoire was sequenced with immunoSEQ multiplex PCR; TCRdb's copy has only in-frame clones and lacks some. The sample records approximately 94,000 clones, approximately 80% being singletons. Sequencing was performed on peripheral blood. The receptor source for this set is a woman in her 70s with acute or convalescent COVID-19.

The chain combines TRBV4-3 with TRBJ2-5, with a possible D match to TRBD2 (5 bases). Germline V gene sequence: CDR1 LGHNA, CDR2 YSLEER. The CDR3 has 14 amino acids. V was clipped by 4 bases and J by 4 bases, with 13 bases between them. Here the CDR3 reads CASSPNTRGETQYF. DNA of the CDR3: TGCGCCAGCAGCCCAAATACCCGGGGAGAGACCCAGTACTTC.

The chain couples TRBV29-1 to TRBJ2-1; 15 bases match TRBD2. Germline-derived CDR1 and CDR2 are SQVTM and ANQGSEA. Unmatched junction bases numbered 3, after V lost 3 bases and J lost 6 bases. The CDR3 covers 15 residues. CDR3 region: CSVEGLAGGGNEQFF. The CDR3 coding sequence is TGCAGCGTTGAGGGACTAGCGGGGGGCGGCAATGAGCAGTTCTTC.

This clone was seen only once. The chain joins TRBV7-9 to TRBJ1-4, with 8 positions matching TRBD1. This CDR3 is 16 amino acids long. Germline V gene lookup returns CDR1 SEHNR and CDR2 FQNEAQ (reference sequence). Unmatched junction bases numbered 11, after V lost 4 bases and J lost 7 bases. The CDR3 is CASSYTPGGAGEKLFF. The CDR3 coding sequence is TGTGCCAGCAGCTACACCCCAGGGGGCGCAGGTGAAAAACTGTTTTTT.

The CDR3 coding sequence is TGTGCCAGCAGCGCGGGACAGGGGTTATATGGCTACACCTTC. Translating gives CASSAGQGLYGYTF. This chain uses TRBV6-5 with TRBJ1-2; 10 nucleotides align to TRBD1. Trimming cost V 6 bases and J 5 bases; bases outside gene matches: 6. The CDR3 is 14 amino acids. CDR1 and CDR2 (germline): MNHEY, SVGAGI.

With regard to this clone: Within the sample, other DNA sequences also encode this same CDR3. This chain uses TRBV4-3 with TRBJ1-5; D not resolved. The length of the CDR3 is 13 residues. The V end was cut by 0 bases, the J end by 4 bases, with 4 bases between. Germline V CDR1 and CDR2: LGHNA, YSLEER. CDR3 amino acids: CASSQDLNQPQHF. CDR3 DNA sequence: TGCGCCAGCAGCCAAGATCTTAATCAGCCCCAGCATTTT.

The chain couples TRBV7-2 to TRBJ1-5; 9 bases are shared with TRBD1. Trimming took 5 bases from V and 6 from J; bases not matched to a gene: 5. Looked up from germline, CDR1 is SGHTA and CDR2 is FQGNSA. This CDR3 region has 14 residues. Written as DNA, the CDR3 is TGTGCCAGCAGCGTACAGGGGGCGGGTCAGCCCCAGCATTTT. Its translation is CASSVQGAGQPQHF.

This clone was detected once. The chain links TRBV7-9 to TRBJ1-1; D ambiguous. V lost 1 base, J lost 6 bases, and 12 bases lay in between. CDR1 and CDR2 (germline): SEHNR, FQNEAQ (reference sequence). This CDR3 spans 14 amino acids. CDR3 DNA sequence: TGTGCCAGCAGCTTAGAGCTGAGTTCCGCTGAAGCTTTCTTT. Translating gives CASSLELSSAEAFF.

The chain carries TRBV9 and TRBJ2-7, with D possibly TRBD1 on 6 matching bases. Germline lookup yields CDR1 SGDLS and CDR2 YYNGEE. The CDR3 loop spans 17 amino acids. V was clipped by 0 bases and J by 0 bases, with 16 bases between them. The CDR3 coding sequence is TGTGCCAGCAGCGTAGAGCCTCTCGGGGACAACTCCTACGAGCAGTACTTC. This codes for CASSVEPLGDNSYEQYF.

The chain recombines TRBV5-5 with TRBJ2-3; maybe TRBD1 (6 bases). Germline loops: CDR1 SGHKS, CDR2 YYEKEE (reference sequence). V lost 2 bases and J 6 bases, leaving 10 bases between the germline ends. CDR3 length equals 13 residues. CDR3 nucleotides: TGTGCCAGCAGCTTACAGGGAAGGGATACGCAGTATTTT. Its protein product is CASSLQGRDTQYF. Drawing the rest from reference TRBV5-5 and TRBJ2-3, the complete variable domain is DAGVTQSPTHLIKTRGQQVTLRCSPISGHKSVSWYQQVLGQGPQFIFQYYEKEERGRGNFPDRFSARQFPNYSSELNVNALLLGDSALYLCASSLQGRDTQYFGPGTRLTVL.

The chain combines TRBV18 with TRBJ1-1; D is unresolved. The CDR3 sequence is 15 residues long. Germline V gene data show CDR1 as KGHSH and CDR2 as LQKENI. Trimming shortened V by 2 bases and J by 1 base, and 11 bases separated the two germline ends. CDR3: CASSPISTGNTEAFF. CDR3 bases: TGTGCCAGCTCACCAATCTCGACGGGGAACACTGAAGCTTTCTTT.

The chain carries TRBV12-3 or TRBV12-4 and TRBJ1-2; D perhaps matches TRBD1 (6 bases). Trimming left V 6 bases short and J 7 bases short, with 15 bases between. CDR3 length equals 13 residues. The CDR3, as DNA: TGTGCCAGCAGAACCGACAGGTTTGGTGGCTACACCTTC. This sequence encodes CASRTDRFGGYTF.

The genes are TRBV11-1 and TRBJ2-3, with a tentative D call TRBD1 (6 bases). This CDR3 region has 15 residues. Germline V CDR1 and CDR2: SGHAT, FQDESV (reference sequence). V lost 3 bases, J lost 0 bases, and 10 bases lay in between. The CDR3 coding sequence is TGTGCCAGCAGCTTGGGGGCAGGGAGCACAGATACGCAGTATTTT. Translated, it gives CASSLGAGSTDTQYF.

The CDR3 DNA reads TGTGCCAGCAGCTTTTCTATGCACGCTTACAATGAGCAGTTCTTC. Translation: CASSFSMHAYNEQFF. The chain combines TRBV7-9 with TRBJ2-1; D not certain. CDR3 length equals 15 residues. V shed 3 bases and J shed 4 bases, with 13 bases lying between them. Germline V gene lookup returns CDR1 SEHNR and CDR2 FQNEAQ (reference sequence).

The rearrangement links TRBV5-4 to TRBJ1-2, with 10 bases aligning to TRBD1. This CDR3 is 15 amino acids long. The J segment lost 1 base and the V segment lost 6 bases, leaving 6 bases of the junction unmatched. Germline CDR1 SGHNT, CDR2 YYREEE (reference sequence). The CDR3 region has the DNA TGTGCCAGCACCCCCGGACAGGGGGGTAACTATGGCTACACCTTC. It specifies CASTPGQGGNYGYTF.

The chain carries TRBV7-6 and TRBJ2-1, with TRBD2 identical over 7 bases. Germline V lookup: CDR1 SGHVS, CDR2 FNYEAQ. This CDR3 spans 14 amino acids. The ends lost 5 bases at V and 3 bases at J; junction bases unmatched: 4. The CDR3 reads CASSRSGDYNEQFF. CDR3 nucleotides: TGTGCCAGCAGCCGGAGCGGGGACTACAATGAGCAGTTCTTC.

This chain uses TRBV3-1 (or the pseudogene TRBV3-2) with TRBJ1-1; TRBD1 matches at 7 bases. Unmatched junction bases numbered 5, after V lost 1 base and J lost 0 bases. The CDR3 consists of 16 residues. The germline CDR1 and CDR2 sequences are LGHDT and YNNKEL (reference sequence). CDR3: CASSQAGTALNTEAFF. CDR3 nucleotides: TGTGCCAGCAGCCAAGCTGGGACAGCATTGAACACTGAAGCTTTCTTT.

The table lists this clone with a few counts. V usage is TRBV23-1 and J usage is TRBJ2-2, with TRBD1 matching 10 bases. TRBV23-1 is treated as an ORF (open reading frame) with a function not yet certain. This CDR3 region has 17 residues. Trimming cost V 6 bases and J 7 bases; bases outside gene matches: 14. As DNA, the CDR3 is TGCGCCAGCAGCCCACCGGGACAGGGGTTGGTCGGCGGGGAGCTGTTTTTT. The encoded protein is CASSPPGQGLVGGELFF.

This clone occurred once. V gene TRBV5-1 combines with J gene TRBJ2-7; 9 bases fit TRBD2. The J segment lost 2 bases and the V segment lost 0 bases, leaving 9 bases of the junction unmatched. Germline CDR1 and CDR2: SGHRS and YFSETQ. This CDR3 is 17 amino acids long. The CDR3 DNA reads as TGCGCCAGCAGCTTGGCAACCAGCGGGGGGCTCACCTACGAGCAGTACTTC. As protein: CASSLATSGGLTYEQYF. Using reference TRBV5-1 and TRBJ2-7 for the parts outside the CDR3, the full variable domain is KAGVTQTPRYLIKTRGQQVTLSCSPISGHRSVSWYQQTPGQGLQFLFEYFSETQRNKGNFPGRFSGRQFSNSRSEMNVSTLELGDSALYLCASSLATSGGLTYEQYFGPGTRLTVT.

The V call is TRBV19, the J call TRBJ2-1; 8 bases are shared with TRBD2. The CDR3 covers 16 residues. Germline loops: CDR1 LNHDA, CDR2 SQIVND (reference sequence). The V and J ends lost 8 bases and 7 bases, in that order; junction bases with no gene match: 16. The CDR3 here is CASSLVGGLGSNEQFF. CDR3 sequence (DNA): TGTGCCAGTTCGCTAGTGGGGGGACTAGGTTCAAATGAGCAGTTCTTC.

This chain links TRBV28 with TRBJ1-1; D not resolved. This CDR3 is 14 amino acids long. Trimming cost V 2 bases and J 4 bases, with 11 bases left between them. Germline CDR1 is MDHEN and CDR2 is SYDVKM. CDR3 nucleotide sequence: TGTGCCAGCAGTTTAAGTAGGGAGAGCACTGAAGCTTTCTTT. It is translated as CASSLSRESTEAFF.

This sequence joins TRBV5-5 and TRBJ2-7; unclear D gene. The CDR3 length is 13 residues. V lost 0 bases, J lost 1 base, and 5 bases lay in between. Germline CDR1 SGHKS, CDR2 YYEKEE (reference sequence). This chain's CDR3 is CASSLAVSYEQYV. The DNA of the CDR3 is TGTGCCAGCAGCTTGGCGGTGTCCTACGAGCAGTACGTC.

V and J are TRBV19 and TRBJ1-3; TRBD1 might be the D (6 bases). The germline V gene has CDR1 LNHDA and CDR2 SQIVND (reference sequence). V lost 7 bases, J lost 1 base, and 20 bases lay in between. CDR3 size: 17 residues. As DNA, the CDR3 is TGTGCCAGTACCGAACATTTAACAGGGTGGTCTGGAAACACCATATATTTT. This gives the protein CASTEHLTGWSGNTIYF.

The J gene is TRBJ1-1, the V gene TRBV18, with 9 bases matching TRBD1. The V and J ends lost 2 bases and 5 bases, in that order; junction bases with no gene match: 9. The CDR3 runs to 16 residues. Germline lookup yields CDR1 KGHSH and CDR2 LQKENI. CDR3 bases: TGTGCCAGCTCACCATTGAGGGGACAGGGTGAGACTGAAGCTTTCTTT. This sequence encodes CASSPLRGQGETEAFF.

The V call is TRBV21-1, the J call TRBJ1-6; the table calls TRBD1, which could not be checked here. TRBV21-1 is described as a pseudogene. The CDR3 has 14 residues. CDR3 sequence: CASSLNRVNSPLHF. The CDR3 DNA sequence: TGTGCCAGCAGCCTAAACAGGGTTAATTCACCCCTCCACTTT.